This T cell receptor beta chain originates from a study of glioma-infiltrating T cells after dendritic cell vaccination. This clone has more than one count but fewer than ten. The CDR3 loop spans 13 amino acids. V was trimmed by 0 bases and J by 5 bases, leaving 8 bases between them. The germline gives CDR1 SGHRS, CDR2 YFSETQ. Assay: immunoSEQ multiplex PCR; the TCRdb copy retains only in-frame clones and omits some. The data contain around 97,000 clones, roughly 81% of them singletons. This specimen consisted of blood, obtained before dendritic cell vaccination. This receptor was obtained from a human donor with glioblastoma. The chain recombines TRBV5-1 with TRBJ1-2; D may be TRBD1 (5 bases). CDR3 sequence reads: CASSLVRDYGYTF. As DNA, the CDR3 is TGCGCCAGCAGCTTGGTCAGGGATTATGGCTACACCTTC.